This TCR beta chain was sequenced during a study of cytomegalovirus exposure and HLA in healthy donors. Overall study findings and caveats: A later analysis reportedly identified an Asian-associated ancestry cluster as carrying fewer N-insertions than the roughly 670-donor mean. Several of the most significant clusters were apparently associated with common viral pathogens in a later analysis. The investigators catalogued 150 to 200 TCR beta chains as cytomegalovirus-associated.

This clone was detected a few times. What it binds is not known. The germline V and J ends were trimmed by 4 bases and 1 base, with 19 bases remaining between them. Germline CDR1 reads MNHEY; CDR2 reads SMNVEV (reference sequence). CDR3 size: 17 residues. Each donor's status was that of a healthy bone marrow donor. With 60 Vbeta and 13 Jbeta primers, the PCR was carried out. TCRdb's copy holds only in-frame clones and misses some; the assay was immunoSEQ multiplex PCR. The data show some 130,000 clones, 60% to 80% seen once. V and J are TRBV27 and TRBJ1-1; a weak D match, TRBD1 (6 bases). Sequencing input: PBMCs. The sequence came from a woman in her sixties or seventies in good health and CMV-seropositive. CDR3 residues: CASSSGQGREGNTEAFF. CDR3 bases: TGTGCCAGCAGTTCCGGTCAGGGGAGGGAGGGGAACACTGAAGCTTTCTTT.